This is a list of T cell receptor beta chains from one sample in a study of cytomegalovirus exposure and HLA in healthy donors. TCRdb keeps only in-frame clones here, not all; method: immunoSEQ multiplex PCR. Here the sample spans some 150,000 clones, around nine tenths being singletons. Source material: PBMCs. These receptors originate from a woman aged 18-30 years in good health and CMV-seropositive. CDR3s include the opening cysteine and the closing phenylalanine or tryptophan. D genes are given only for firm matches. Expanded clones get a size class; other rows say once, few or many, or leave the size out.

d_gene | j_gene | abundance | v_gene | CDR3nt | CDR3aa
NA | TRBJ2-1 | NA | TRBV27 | TGTGCCAGCAGTTTCCGGGATGAGCAGTTCTTC | CASSFRDEQFF
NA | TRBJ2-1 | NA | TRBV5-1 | TGCGCCAGCAGCTCCCCGATGACAGTTGGGAATGAGCAGTTCTTC | CASSSPMTVGNEQFF
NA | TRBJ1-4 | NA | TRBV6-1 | TGTGCCAGCGGTAGGGGGGGTGGGCAAAAACTGTTTTTT | CASGRGGGQKLFF
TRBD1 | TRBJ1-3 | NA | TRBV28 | TGTGCCAGCAGTTCCTCGACTCCGGGACAGGGTTTCTCTGGAAACACCATATATTTT | CASSSSTPGQGFSGNTIYF
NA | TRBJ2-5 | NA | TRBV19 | TGTGCCAGTAGTAACACCTTTAAAGAGACCCAGTACTTC | CASSNTFKETQYF
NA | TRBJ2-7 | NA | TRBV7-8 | TGTGCCAGCAGCTTTAACTTTGCGGATTACTACGAGCAGTACTTC | CASSFNFADYYEQYF
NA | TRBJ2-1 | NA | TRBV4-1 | TGCGCCAGCAGCCAAGGAGGGAGCTCCTACAATGAGCAGTTCTTC | CASSQGGSSYNEQFF
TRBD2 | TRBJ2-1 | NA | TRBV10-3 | TGTGCCATCAGTGAGTCGATGGCGGGGGGCTCCTACAATGAGCAGTTCTTC | CAISESMAGGSYNEQFF
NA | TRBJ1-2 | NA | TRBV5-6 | TGTGCCAGCAGCTTGGAGACAGGTGGAGGCTACACCTTC | CASSLETGGGYTF
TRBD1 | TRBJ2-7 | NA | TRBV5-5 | TGTGCCAGCAGCTTGGGTCCAGGGGGCAGTTACGAGCAGTACTTC | CASSLGPGGSYEQYF
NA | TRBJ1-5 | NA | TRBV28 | TGTGCCAGCAGTTCCCTTGAGGTGGGTGGCAATCAGCCCCAGCATTTT | CASSSLEVGGNQPQHF
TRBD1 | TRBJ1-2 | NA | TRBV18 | TGTGCCAGCTCACCAACGTCTAGGGGACAGGGGTTAACCTTC | CASSPTSRGQGLTF
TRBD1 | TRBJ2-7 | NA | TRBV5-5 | TGTGCCAGCAGCTTGGGCAGGGGGCGGGAGCAGTACTTC | CASSLGRGREQYF
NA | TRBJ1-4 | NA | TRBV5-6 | TGTGCCAGCAGCTTGGACAGGAGCAAGGAACCGTGGGCTAATGAAAAACTGTTTTTT | CASSLDRSKEPWANEKLFF
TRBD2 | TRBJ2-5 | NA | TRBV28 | TGTGCCAGCATACTAGCGGGAGGTCTCGGAGAGACCCAGTACTTC | CASILAGGLGETQYF
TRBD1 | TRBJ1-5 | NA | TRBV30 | TGTGCCTGGAGTCCAGGGGGGAATCAGCCCCAGCATTTT | CAWSPGGNQPQHF
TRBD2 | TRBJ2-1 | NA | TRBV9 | TGTGCCAGCAGCGTAGGCGGGAGTTTGAGCAATGAGCAGTTCTTC | CASSVGGSLSNEQFF
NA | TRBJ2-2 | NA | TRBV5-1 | TGCGCCAGCAGGAACCTCATCGGGGACACCGGGGAGCTGTTTTTT | CASRNLIGDTGELFF
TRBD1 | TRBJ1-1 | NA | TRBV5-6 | TGTGCCAGCAGCTTGAGGGACAGGGTGCCTGAAGCTTTCTTT | CASSLRDRVPEAFF
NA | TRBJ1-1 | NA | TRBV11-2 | TGTGCCAGCAGCCCTACCCGAGGGCGGAACACTGAAGCTTTCTTT | CASSPTRGRNTEAFF
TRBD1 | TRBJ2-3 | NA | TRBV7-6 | TGTGCCAGCAGCTATGGGACAGGCCTCGATAGCACAGATACGCAGTATTTT | CASSYGTGLDSTDTQYF
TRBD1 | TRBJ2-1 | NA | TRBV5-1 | TGCGCCAGCAGCCCCGGGACAGACAATGAGCAGTTCTTC | CASSPGTDNEQFF
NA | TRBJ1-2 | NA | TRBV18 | TGTGCCAGCTCACCCGACAGGCAGGATAACTATGGCTACACCTTC | CASSPDRQDNYGYTF
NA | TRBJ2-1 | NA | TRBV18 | TGTGCCAGCTCACCTAGCGTCTACAATGAGCAGTTCTTC | CASSPSVYNEQFF
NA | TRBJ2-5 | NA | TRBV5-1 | TGCGCCAGCAGCCGTTCACATGCTAGGGAGACCCAGTACTTC | CASSRSHARETQYF
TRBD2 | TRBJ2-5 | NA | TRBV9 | TGTGCCAGCAGCGTAGAACTAGCGGGGGCCTGGGGGTCGGCCCAGTACTTC | CASSVELAGAWGSAQYF
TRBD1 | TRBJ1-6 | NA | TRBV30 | TGTGCCTTGGAGGGACAGAGCTCCTATAATTCACCCCTCCACTTT | CALEGQSSYNSPLHF
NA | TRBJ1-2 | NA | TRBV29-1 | TGCAGCGTTGAAGGGCCCCTTGCGACGGGATATGGCTACACCTTC | CSVEGPLATGYGYTF
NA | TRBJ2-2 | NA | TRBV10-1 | TGCGCCAGCAGTCGGTACACCGGGGAGCTGTTTTTT | CASSRYTGELFF
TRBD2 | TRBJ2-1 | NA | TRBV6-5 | TGTGCCAGCAGGAAACGGGAGGGAGGCGACAATGAGCAGTTCTTC | CASRKREGGDNEQFF
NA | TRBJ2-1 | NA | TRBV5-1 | TGCGCCAGCAGCTTGTTGGTCCAGTCTTCCTACAATGAGCAGTTCTTC | CASSLLVQSSYNEQFF
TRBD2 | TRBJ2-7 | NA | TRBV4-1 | TGCGCCAGCAGCCAGGTTAGCGGGAGGGCCTACGAGCAGTACTTC | CASSQVSGRAYEQYF
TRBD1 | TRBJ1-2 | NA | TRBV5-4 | TGTGCCAGCAACGGACAGGGGGCGTCCTTTGGCTACACCTTC | CASNGQGASFGYTF
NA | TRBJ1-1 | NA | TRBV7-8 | TGTGCCAGCAGCTTAGTTCGCCTAATGAACACTGAAGCTTTCTTT | CASSLVRLMNTEAFF
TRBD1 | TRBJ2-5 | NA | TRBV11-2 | TGTGCCAGCAGCTTAGTGGGACAGGGGTTAGAGACCCAGTACTTC | CASSLVGQGLETQYF
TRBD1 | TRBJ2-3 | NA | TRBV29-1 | TGCAGCGTTGATAAGGGGGCAGTAGATACGCAGTATTTT | CSVDKGAVDTQYF
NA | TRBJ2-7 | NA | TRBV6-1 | TGTGCCAGCAGTGATTTGGCAGGGTTCAACGAGCAGTACTTC | CASSDLAGFNEQYF
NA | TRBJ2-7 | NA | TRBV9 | TGTGCCAGCAGCACCCGAGGCCGCGCGTACGAGCAGTACTTC | CASSTRGRAYEQYF
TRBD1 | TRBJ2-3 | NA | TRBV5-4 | TGTGCCAGCAGCTGGGACAGGGTAACAACAGATACGCAGTATTTT | CASSWDRVTTDTQYF
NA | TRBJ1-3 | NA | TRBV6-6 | TGTGCCAGCAGTTATTCCCACTCTGGAAACACCATATATTTT | CASSYSHSGNTIYF
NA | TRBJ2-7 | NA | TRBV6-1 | TGTGCCAGCAGTGACGTGGTTGGGACTGAGCAGTACTTC | CASSDVVGTEQYF
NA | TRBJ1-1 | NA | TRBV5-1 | TGCGCCAGCAGCTTGGCCGAACAGGCTCTTGAAGCTTTCTTT | CASSLAEQALEAFF
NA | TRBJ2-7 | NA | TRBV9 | TGTGCCAGCAGCCCCCTCGGGACCTACGAGCAGTACTTC | CASSPLGTYEQYF
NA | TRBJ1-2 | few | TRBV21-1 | TGTGCCAGCAGGACGACTCGGGACAGCGAAAATGGCTACACCTTC | CASRTTRDSENGYTF
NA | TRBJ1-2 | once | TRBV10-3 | TGTGCCATCAGGCAGCGTGGCTACACCTTC | CAIRQRGYTF
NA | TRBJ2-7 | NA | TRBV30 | TGTGCCTGGATCCAGGGGCCATCCGAGCAGTACTTC | CAWIQGPSEQYF
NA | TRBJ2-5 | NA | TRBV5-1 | TGCGCCAGCAGCTTGGCGGGACAAGAGCAAGAGACCCAGTACTTC | CASSLAGQEQETQYF
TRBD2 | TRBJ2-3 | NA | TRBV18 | TGTGCCAGCTCGCCACTAGCGGGAGGTGATCCAGATACGCAGTATTTT | CASSPLAGGDPDTQYF
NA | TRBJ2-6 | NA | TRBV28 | TGTGCCAGCAGTCCCCCCCGGGGCTCTGGGGCCAACGTCCTGACTTTC | CASSPPRGSGANVLTF
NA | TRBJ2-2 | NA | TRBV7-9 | TGTGCCAGCAGCCTCCGGGACTCCGGCACCGGGGAGCTGTTTTTT | CASSLRDSGTGELFF
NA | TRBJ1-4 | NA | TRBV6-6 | TGTGCCAGCAAGGGGGGGAGAGACAGTTATCAAGGAAAACTGTTTTTT | CASKGGRDSYQGKLFF
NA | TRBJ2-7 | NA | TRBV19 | TGTGCCAGTAGTTTCTCCATAACAGGGCTGACCTACGAGCAGTACTTC | CASSFSITGLTYEQYF
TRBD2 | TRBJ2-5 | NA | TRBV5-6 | TGTGCCAGCAGCATTCTAGCGGAAGGGCCGGCCCAGTACTTC | CASSILAEGPAQYF
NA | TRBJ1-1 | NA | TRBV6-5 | TGTGCCAGCGGCAGGAGGGATCCTTTCTTT | CASGRRDPFF
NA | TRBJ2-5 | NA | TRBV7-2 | TGTGCCAGCAGCGTCTCCAGTGGGACCCAGTACTTC | CASSVSSGTQYF
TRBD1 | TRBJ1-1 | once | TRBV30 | TGTGCCTGGAGTGTTTTGGGACAGGGTACTGAAGCTTTCTTT | CAWSVLGQGTEAFF